This T cell receptor beta chain appears in the sequencing data of a study of cytomegalovirus exposure and HLA in healthy donors. Study outcomes and limitations: Roughly uniform sequencing depth across donors was assumed, possibly incorrectly. Of the V segments, some could not be distinguished, including TRBV6-2 and TRBV6-3, and were excluded.

To note about this clone: The antigen remains undetermined.

The CDR3 has 16 residues. With V trimmed by 3 bases and J by 1 base, 1 base remained unmatched. Germline lookup yields CDR1 SGHTA and CDR2 FQGTGA. PCR was performed using 60 Vbeta and 13 Jbeta primers. Profiling relied on immunoSEQ multiplex PCR, and the TCRdb table lists in-frame clones only, not all of them. Of about 160,000 clones detected, approximately 81% appear once; the ten largest clones hold 2% to 3%. The chain joins TRBV7-3 to TRBJ2-5; 14 nucleotides agree with TRBD2. The sequencing sample was made of PBMCs. The source is a female donor in good health and CMV-seronegative. This CDR3 is CASSLGLAGAQETQYF. CDR3 sequence (DNA): TGTGCCAGCAGCTTGGGACTAGCGGGAGCCCAAGAGACCCAGTACTTC.